What follows are 17 T cell receptor beta chains derived from one specimen sequenced in a study of Graves' ophthalmopathy and Graves' hyperthyroidism. Amplification of the TCR beta CDR3 regions used RNA transcripts (as template). Second-round multiplex PCR came after first-round RT-PCR with HTBI primers. TCRdb processed the multiplex PCR reads anew with MiXCR; each CDR3 protein has one entry. The sample has roughly 400,000 distinct CDR3 sequences, 17% seen once. The source material was peripheral blood. The receptors stem from an adult woman with stable Graves' hyperthyroidism.

The chain couples TRBV29-1 to TRBJ2-7; TRBD2 aligns across 9 bases. Germline V gene data show CDR1 as SQVTM and CDR2 as ANQGSEA. V shed 5 bases, J shed 6 bases, and the junction held 8 bases outside the gene matches. The CDR3 runs 13 residues. This chain's CDR3 is CSVRAGGRLEQYF. In DNA, the CDR3 is TGCAGCGTTCGAGCGGGAGGAAGACTCGAGCAGTACTTC.

A remark on this clonotype: Its ends do not fully match the called genes, so a read error is possible. The V call is TRBV28, the J call TRBJ2-4; possibly TRBD1 or TRBD2 for D (5 bases each). This CDR3 is 16 amino acids long. The germline CDR1 and CDR2 sequences are MDHEN and SYDVKM. The DNA of the CDR3 is TGTGCCAGCAGTGCCCAGGGTTATCTAGCCAAAAACATTAAGTACTTC. Translating gives CASSAQGYLAKNIKYF. Supplemented by reference TRBV28 and TRBJ2-4, the full variable domain reads DVKVTQSSRYLVKRTGEKVFLECVQDMDHENMFWYRQDPGLGLRLIYFSYDVKMKEKGDIPEGYSVSREKKERFSLILESASTNQTSMYLCASSAQGYLAKNIKYFGAGTRLSVL.

This clonotype was seen many times. V usage is TRBV6-1 and J usage is TRBJ1-1; D remains ambiguous. CDR3 size: 14 residues. V lost 6 bases to trimming and J lost 4 bases, with 15 bases between them. Looked up from germline, CDR1 is MNHNS and CDR2 is SASEGT. CDR3 DNA sequence: TGTGCCAGCAGGCGCCCCGGGTGGGGCACTGAAGCTTTCTTT. It encodes CASRRPGWGTEAFF.

This clonotype appeared many times. The chain carries TRBV6-5 and TRBJ2-7; TRBD2 agrees at 14 bases. Germline V gene sequence: CDR1 MNHEY, CDR2 SVGAGI. J was trimmed by 6 bases and V by 2 bases; bases with no gene match: 0. This CDR3 is 14 amino acids long. In nucleotides, the CDR3 is TGTGCCAGCAGTTACGGGACTAGCGGGAGCGAGCAGTACTTC. As protein: CASSYGTSGSEQYF.

In this sample, this clonotype turned up many times. The chain combines TRBV9 with TRBJ2-7, with TRBD2 matching 9 bases. Germline V CDR1 and CDR2: SGDLS, YYNGEE. Germline trimming cut 2 bases from V and 0 bases from J; bases unmatched to any gene: 3. The CDR3 spans 15 residues. The CDR3 DNA reads TGTGCCAGCAGCGTTGGCGGGGGGGACTCCTACGAGCAGTACTTC. It yields the protein CASSVGGGDSYEQYF.

The sample holds many counts of this clonotype. This chain joins TRBV15 and TRBJ1-2; the match to TRBD1 covers 7 bases. CDR1 and CDR2 from the germline V gene are LNHNV and YYDKDF (reference sequence). V lost 1 base, J lost 7 bases, and 18 bases stayed unmatched. There are 18 residues in the CDR3. The CDR3: CATSRVHNRDSEAVGYTF. The CDR3 DNA is TGTGCCACCAGCAGAGTCCATAACCGGGACAGTGAAGCGGTTGGCTACACCTTC.

The rearrangement uses TRBV6-5 and TRBJ2-5; 12 nucleotides line up with TRBD2. Per germline, CDR1 MNHEY and CDR2 SVGAGI. The CDR3 extends over 15 amino acids. V lost 4 bases to trimming and J lost 5 bases; unmatched junction nucleotides: 5. CDR3 amino acids: CASSSSGGARETQYF. CDR3 sequence (DNA): TGTGCCAGCAGTTCTAGCGGGGGGGCTCGGGAGACCCAGTACTTC.

The chain links TRBV28 to TRBJ2-3, with 11 bases fitting TRBD2. CDR3 length: 15 residues. Looked up from germline, CDR1 is MDHEN and CDR2 is SYDVKM. The ends lost 6 bases at V and 6 bases at J; junction bases unmatched: 8. The CDR3 loop reads CASRLAGGPSDTQYF. CDR3 bases: TGTGCCAGCAGGTTAGCGGGAGGGCCTTCTGATACGCAGTATTTT.

This clonotype was seen at least ten times. The chain recombines TRBV6-2 or TRBV6-3 with TRBJ1-5; D might be TRBD1 (6 bases). Germline lookup yields CDR1 MNHEY and CDR2 SVGEGT. This CDR3 contains 17 residues. The V gene lost 5 bases and the J gene lost 0 bases, with 17 bases spanning the gap. The DNA for the CDR3 is TGTGCCAGCAGTCCTACTCCCTGGACAGATAGCAATCAGCCCCAGCATTTT. Its translation: CASSPTPWTDSNQPQHF.

Of note for this clonotype: A junction boundary mismatches the germline segment, possibly from a read error. This chain links TRBV6-1 with TRBJ2-7, with D unresolved. The germline V gene encodes CDR1 MNHNS and CDR2 SASEGT. The CDR3 is 17 residues long. Here the CDR3 DNA reads TGTGCCAGCAGTAAAGCCCCCTACTTTTCTACACTGTACGAGCAGTACTTC. Protein sequence: CASSKAPYFSTLYEQYF.

This clonotype was counted at least ten times. V usage is TRBV20-1 and J usage is TRBJ2-7, with 7 bases fitting TRBD1. This CDR3 is 14 amino acids long. CDR1 is DFQATT and CDR2 is SNEGSKA in the germline V gene (reference sequence). Trimming at V came to 5 bases and at J to 4 bases, leaving 11 bases not matched to a gene. The CDR3 DNA follows: TGCAGTGCTTCCCTGACAGGGTTGGCTTACGAGCAGTACTTC. Translating it yields CSASLTGLAYEQYF.

This clonotype showed up many times. V is TRBV13 and J is TRBJ1-1, with D maybe TRBD1 (5 bases). The CDR3 extends over 14 amino acids. The V gene's germline CDR1 is PRHDT and CDR2 FYEKMQ (reference sequence). V lost 2 bases, J lost 1 base, and 8 bases lay in between. The chain's CDR3 is CASSLWTRNTEAFF. DNA for the CDR3: TGTGCCAGCAGCTTATGGACAAGGAACACTGAAGCTTTCTTT.

This clonotype was detected a few times. The chain uses TRBV28 and TRBJ2-6; D unresolved. Germline assignment: CDR1 MDHEN and CDR2 SYDVKM. This CDR3 spans 18 amino acids. V was cut by 3 bases and J by 0 bases, with 15 bases left in between. The DNA for the CDR3 is TGTGCCAGCAGTTTTACCTATGGTTCCACCTCTGGGGCCAACGTCCTGACTTTC. Protein sequence: CASSFTYGSTSGANVLTF.

For this clonotype: A single base separates this from a much larger clone, so it may be a read error. The rearrangement links TRBV7-2 to TRBJ2-2, with a possible D match to TRBD2 (5 bases). Germline V lookup: CDR1 SGHTA, CDR2 FQGNSA. The length of the CDR3 is 16 residues. CDR3 loop: CASSLAPGLNTGELCF. CDR3 bases: TGTGCCAGCAGCTTAGCGCCAGGCCTGAACACCGGGGAGCTGTGTTTT.

J is TRBJ2-7 and V is TRBV7-3, with 12 bases identical to TRBD2. Trimming removed 6 bases from V and 4 bases from J; junction bases left unmatched: 4. This CDR3 region has 14 residues. From germline, CDR1 is SGHTA and CDR2 FQGTGA. The CDR3 protein is CASRSTSGGYEQYF. The CDR3 DNA sequence: TGTGCCAGCAGGTCGACTAGCGGGGGTTACGAGCAGTACTTC.

In this sample, this clonotype turned up many times. The J gene is TRBJ1-1, the V gene TRBV20-1; D uncertain. Germline lookup yields CDR1 DFQATT and CDR2 SNEGSKA (reference sequence). This CDR3 is 12 amino acids long. Trimming removed 3 bases at V and 1 base at J, with 6 bases between. CDR3 DNA sequence: TGCAGTGCTAGGGCCTCGAACACTGAAGCTTTCTTT. It encodes CSARASNTEAFF.

This clonotype was picked up many times. This chain uses TRBV12-3 or TRBV12-4 with TRBJ2-7, with D possibly matching TRBD1 (6 bases). This CDR3 has 13 residues. Trimming removed 2 bases from V and 7 bases from J, with 12 bases in between. CDR3 protein: CASSLLGDREQYF. DNA of the CDR3: TGTGCCAGCAGTTTATTAGGTGACAGGGAGCAGTACTTC.